The TCR beta chain under discussion was sequenced for a study of blood T cell repertoires in COVID-19. Study as a whole: The United States, Italy and Spain were the sources of the acute and convalescent COVID-19 samples. The cDNA or gDNA used as material had been derived from T cells, B-cell-depleted T cells, or PBMCs.

CDR3 length: 15 residues. Authors' methods: Amplification with reference gene primers provided the estimates of nucleated cell counts. TCRdb's copy holds only in-frame clones and misses some; the assay was immunoSEQ multiplex PCR. That table gives V, J and clone size, and the DNA gave D and trimming. The sample contains 180,000 or so clones, 70% to 90% of which appear only once. The TCR originated in a man in his 60s with acute or convalescent COVID-19. The genes are TRBV21-1 and TRBJ2-1; TRBD1, the D gene given by the table, was not confirmed from the DNA. TRBV21-1 is a pseudogene. The sample was peripheral blood. CDR3 residues: CASSNRGQVLNEQFF. For the CDR3, the DNA is TGTGCCAGCAGCAATAGGGGACAGGTCCTTAATGAGCAGTTCTTC.